The 30 T cell receptor beta chains reported below all come from one sample, sequenced in a study of blood T cell repertoires in COVID-19. TCRdb's copy holds only in-frame clones and misses some; the assay was immunoSEQ multiplex PCR. The repertoire consists of about 170,000 clones, with around four fifths occurring once and the leading ten covering around 8.9%. Sample: peripheral blood. The receptor set was obtained from a woman of 80 years or more with COVID-19, enrolled during active disease.

J is TRBJ1-5 and V is TRBV28; 7 nucleotides align to TRBD1. Germline assignment: CDR1 MDHEN and CDR2 SYDVKM. The CDR3 loop spans 14 amino acids. CDR3 sequence (DNA): TGTGGCTCGCGCCGGACAGGAGGGAATCAGCCCCAGCATTTT. Translation gives CGSRRTGGNQPQHF.

The chain combines TRBV19 with TRBJ1-5; TRBD1 is a possible D gene (6 bases). CDR1 is LNHDA, CDR2 SQIVND, per germline (reference sequence). V was pared by 4 bases and J by 3 bases, with 13 bases between. The CDR3 runs 15 residues. CDR3 region: CASSTVTGPNQPQHF. The CDR3 region has the DNA TGTGCCAGTAGTACCGTGACAGGTCCCAATCAGCCCCAGCATTTT.

The V and J genes are TRBV12-3 or TRBV12-4 and TRBJ1-1, with D uncertain. The CDR3 runs 12 residues. Trimming pared 2 bases from V and 10 bases from J, leaving 11 bases between. The CDR3 here is CASSLPGSGAFF. CDR3 nucleotide sequence: TGTGCCAGCAGTTTACCGGGGTCCGGAGCTTTCTTT.

The chain couples TRBV6-2 or TRBV6-3 to TRBJ2-7; a weak D match, TRBD1 (6 bases). This CDR3 spans 14 amino acids. The ends were cut back, 2 bases at V and 5 bases at J, with 13 bases in the middle. Germline CDR1 reads MNHEY; CDR2 reads SVGEGT. The CDR3 DNA reads as TGTGCCAGCAGTTACACAGTACAGGGTGACGAGCAGTACTTC. This gives the protein CASSYTVQGDEQYF.

This chain uses TRBV5-1 with TRBJ2-2; D possibly corresponds to TRBD1 (5 bases). The CDR3 covers 14 residues. The V gene's germline CDR1 is SGHRS and CDR2 YFSETQ. The V and J ends lost 1 base and 6 bases respectively, with 10 bases between them. CDR3 nucleotide sequence: TGCGCCAGCAGCTTGCAGGGCAACCCCGGGGAGCTGTTTTTT. Its translation: CASSLQGNPGELFF.

This clone turned up a few times. This chain joins TRBV3-1 (or the pseudogene TRBV3-2) and TRBJ2-1, with TRBD2 matching 8 bases. CDR1 and CDR2 from the germline V gene are LGHDT and YNNKEL (reference sequence). V lost 1 base and J lost 7; bases outside the gene matches: 9. The CDR3 has 16 residues. DNA of the CDR3: TGTGCCAGCAGCCAAGTCGGCGCCGGGACTAGGAATGAGCAGTTCTTC. Translation: CASSQVGAGTRNEQFF.

This clone occurred a few times. The chain carries TRBV12-3 or TRBV12-4 and TRBJ2-1; D unresolved. V lost 0 bases and J 8 bases, leaving 8 bases between the germline ends. The CDR3 is 13 residues long. The CDR3 DNA reads TGTGCCAGCAGTTTAGCGCCCGACTATGAGCAGTTCTTC. It translates to CASSLAPDYEQFF.

This rearrangement joins TRBV6-5 to TRBJ2-7, with D perhaps matching TRBD1 (6 bases). Trimming took 6 bases from V and 2 from J, leaving 11 bases between them. This CDR3 has 13 residues. In germline, CDR1 is MNHEY, CDR2 SVGAGI. In DNA, the CDR3 is TGTGCCAGCAGCGGACAGACAGCCTACGAGCAGTACTTC. It specifies CASSGQTAYEQYF.

This clone was seen a single time. The V and J genes are TRBV7-3 and TRBJ1-1; no firm D call. Germline loops: CDR1 SGHTA, CDR2 FQGTGA. Between the trimmed V and J ends, which lost 4 bases and 1 base, there was a span of 7 bases. The CDR3 contains 13 residues. The CDR3 sequence: CASSSQPNTEAFF. The CDR3, as DNA: TGTGCCAGCAGCTCACAGCCGAACACTGAAGCTTTCTTT.

The chain uses TRBV4-2 and TRBJ2-5, with 9 bases matching TRBD2. J was trimmed by 5 bases and V by 1 base; bases with no gene match: 14. The CDR3 is 18 residues long. The germline CDR1 and CDR2 sequences are LGHNA and YNFKEQ. CDR3 loop: CASSQAGSQAGGGETQYF. CDR3 bases: TGTGCCAGCAGCCAAGCGGGATCCCAAGCGGGAGGCGGGGAGACCCAGTACTTC.

This clone was counted a few times. The chain uses TRBV4-1 and TRBJ1-2; 12 nucleotides line up with TRBD1. There are 18 residues in the CDR3. The V segment lost 0 bases and the J segment 1 base; nucleotides outside the gene matches: 6. Germline loops: CDR1 MGHRA, CDR2 YSYEKL. Here the CDR3 reads CASSQEGTGGGHNYGYTF. CDR3 nucleotide sequence: TGCGCCAGCAGCCAAGAAGGGACAGGGGGCGGTCATAACTATGGCTACACCTTC.

The genes are TRBV4-1 and TRBJ2-1, with 12 bases that match TRBD2. The CDR3 has 17 residues. Germline V gives CDR1 MGHRA, CDR2 YSYEKL. After removal of 4 bases from V and 10 bases from J, the junction contained 14 bases not matched to a gene. The CDR3 DNA follows: TGCGCCAGCAGCCGAGGAACACTAGCGGGAGGAAGGTGGGAGCAGTTCTTC. Amino acid sequence: CASSRGTLAGGRWEQFF.

V gene TRBV6-4 combines with J gene TRBJ2-5; TRBD2 aligns across 8 bases. V was clipped by 2 bases and J by 13 bases; unmatched bases: 3. Germline CDR1 is MRHNA and CDR2 is SNTAGT. The CDR3 contains 11 residues. CDR3 region: CASSDGSGGYF. The DNA of the CDR3 is TGTGCCAGCAGTGACGGGAGCGGGGGGTACTTC.

The rearrangement uses TRBV4-1 and TRBJ2-7; 11 bases align to TRBD2. CDR3 length: 15 amino acids. Germline V lookup: CDR1 MGHRA, CDR2 YSYEKL. The V segment lost 1 base and the J segment 3 bases; nucleotides outside the gene matches: 2. The CDR3 region is CASSQGTSGYYEQYF. The CDR3 DNA follows: TGCGCCAGCAGCCAAGGGACTAGCGGGTACTACGAGCAGTACTTC.

This chain connects TRBV4-2 to TRBJ1-1; D call uncertain. Per germline, CDR1 LGHNA and CDR2 YNFKEQ. V lost 1 base and J 4 bases, leaving 16 bases between the germline ends. CDR3 length equals 16 residues. CDR3 region: CASSQVSAPRGTEAFF. Here the CDR3 DNA reads TGTGCCAGCAGCCAAGTCTCGGCACCCCGGGGCACTGAAGCTTTCTTT.

The V gene is TRBV6-5, the J gene TRBJ1-1; tentative D call: TRBD1 (5 bases). V lost 5 bases, J lost 5 bases, and 15 bases lay in between. The CDR3 loop spans 14 amino acids. In germline, CDR1 is MNHEY, CDR2 SVGAGI. CDR3 DNA sequence: TGTGCCAGCAGTCTCCACCCCGGGGGGACTGAAGCTTTCTTT. Translation: CASSLHPGGTEAFF.

CDR3 loop: CASSLNRGDIQYF. For the CDR3, the DNA is TGTGCCAGTAGCCTTAACAGGGGGGACATTCAGTACTTC. This sequence joins TRBV19 and TRBJ2-4; TRBD1 aligns across 8 bases. V gave up 6 bases and J gave up 8 bases; unmatched junction bases: 6. Germline CDR1 LNHDA, CDR2 SQIVND (reference sequence). This CDR3 is built from 13 residues.

The genes are TRBV28 and TRBJ1-1, with D possibly being TRBD1 (5 bases). The CDR3 has 12 residues. Trimming stripped 7 bases from V and 0 bases from J, with 6 bases between. The germline V gene has CDR1 MDHEN and CDR2 SYDVKM. CDR3 DNA: TGTGCCAGCACGGGGGTGAACACTGAAGCTTTCTTT. Translation gives CASTGVNTEAFF.

The V gene is TRBV28, the J gene TRBJ1-2; possible D gene TRBD1, 5 bases. CDR3 length equals 12 residues. The germline V and J ends were trimmed by 2 bases and 5 bases, with 6 bases remaining between them. The germline CDR1 and CDR2 sequences are MDHEN and SYDVKM. This CDR3 is CASSLDRYGYTF. CDR3 in DNA: TGTGCCAGCAGTTTAGACAGATATGGCTACACCTTC.

The rearrangement uses TRBV18 and TRBJ1-1, with D maybe TRBD1 (5 bases). The germline V gene encodes CDR1 KGHSH and CDR2 LQKENI. The CDR3 contains 14 residues. V lost 3 bases and J 1 base, leaving 9 bases between the germline ends. In nucleotides, the CDR3 is TGTGCCAGCTCACCCCAGACAGAGAACACTGAAGCTTTCTTT. Protein sequence: CASSPQTENTEAFF. The whole variable domain, remainder taken from reference TRBV18 and TRBJ1-1, is NAGVMQNPRHLVRRRGQEARLRCSPMKGHSHVYWYRQLPEEGLKFMVYLQKENIIDESGMPKERFSAEFPKEGPSILRIQQVVRGDSAAYFCASSPQTENTEAFFGQGTRLTVV.

The V and J genes are TRBV28 and TRBJ1-2, with D maybe TRBD1 (5 bases). Germline V CDR1 and CDR2: MDHEN, SYDVKM. The CDR3 loop spans 14 amino acids. V shed 3 bases and J shed 6 bases, with 14 bases lying between them. CDR3 sequence reads: CASSFWGDGDGYTF. For the CDR3, the DNA is TGTGCCAGCAGTTTTTGGGGGGACGGAGATGGCTACACCTTC.

This clone was seen a few times. The chain combines TRBV29-1 with TRBJ1-2, with TRBD1 identical over 7 bases. The CDR3 spans 14 residues. V trimming: 4 bases; J trimming: 2 bases; junction bases outside the gene matches: 7. Germline CDR1 is SQVTM and CDR2 is ANQGSEA. The CDR3 reads CSVGATGRNYGYTF. The CDR3 nucleotides are TGCAGCGTTGGCGCGACAGGGAGGAACTATGGCTACACCTTC.

This clone was picked up one time. The chain links TRBV5-1 to TRBJ1-1; TRBD1 matches at 8 bases. Unmatched junction bases numbered 7, after V lost 4 bases and J lost 5 bases. The CDR3 is 14 residues long. Looked up from germline, CDR1 is SGHRS and CDR2 is YFSETQ. CDR3 residues: CASSNQGASTEAFF. CDR3 sequence (DNA): TGCGCCAGCAGCAACCAGGGGGCGTCGACTGAAGCTTTCTTT.

The chain is built from TRBV24-1 and TRBJ2-3; 7 bases fit TRBD2. The CDR3 has 15 residues. Germline lookup yields CDR1 KGHDR and CDR2 SFDVKD. J gave up 1 base and V 4 bases, and 4 bases lay outside the gene matches. CDR3 residues: CATSDRGVGTDTQYF. For the CDR3, the DNA is TGTGCCACCAGTGACCGGGGGGTCGGCACAGATACGCAGTATTTT.

This chain connects TRBV7-8 to TRBJ2-1; a possible D gene is TRBD2 (7 bases). V gave up 5 bases and J gave up 8 bases, with 16 bases separating them. Germline V lookup: CDR1 SGHVS, CDR2 FQNEAQ. The CDR3 sequence is 14 residues long. The CDR3 coding sequence is TGTGCCAGCAGCCCGGGGGGCAGCGCTCATGAGCAGTTCTTC. This codes for CASSPGGSAHEQFF.

This rearrangement joins TRBV6-6 to TRBJ1-3; 7 nucleotides match TRBD1. The V and J ends lost 5 bases and 4 bases, in that order; junction bases with no gene match: 8. CDR1 is MNHNY, CDR2 SVGAGI, per germline (reference sequence). The CDR3 is 15 amino acids. CDR3 nucleotides: TGTGCCAGCAGTGAGACAGGGATTACCGGAAACACCATATATTTT. It is translated as CASSETGITGNTIYF.

The chain links TRBV29-1 to TRBJ1-2; 8 nucleotides match TRBD1. The germline CDR1 and CDR2 sequences are SQVTM and ANQGSEA. J gave up 7 bases and V 6 bases, and 7 bases lay outside the gene matches. The CDR3 contains 12 residues. In DNA, the CDR3 is TGCAGCGTGGAGACCGGGACAGGTGGCTACACCTTC. Translated, it gives CSVETGTGGYTF.

The chain recombines TRBV14 with TRBJ1-2, with no clear D. The V gene's germline CDR1 is SGHDN and CDR2 FVKESK. The CDR3 contains 14 residues. The germline V and J ends were trimmed by 1 base and 3 bases, with 9 bases remaining between them. This CDR3 is CASSQAGEYYGYTF. The CDR3, as DNA: TGTGCCAGCAGCCAAGCCGGGGAGTACTATGGCTACACCTTC.

The chain links TRBV4-2 to TRBJ2-7, with a possible D match to TRBD1 (5 bases). The germline gives CDR1 LGHNA, CDR2 YNFKEQ. The CDR3 has 13 residues. V was shortened by 0 bases and J by 9 bases, with 12 bases between the two germline ends. The CDR3 loop reads CASSQDGATGQYF. In DNA form, the CDR3 reads TGTGCCAGCAGCCAAGATGGGGCTACCGGGCAGTACTTC.

In its sample, this clone was seen a few times. The chain links TRBV24-1 to TRBJ1-5; D is undetermined. The ends were cut back, 4 bases at V and 0 bases at J, with 9 bases in the middle. CDR3 length: 15 residues. Germline assignment: CDR1 KGHDR and CDR2 SFDVKD. CDR3 loop: CATSDAGDSNQPQHF. CDR3 coding DNA: TGTGCCACCAGTGACGCCGGGGATAGCAATCAGCCCCAGCATTTT.